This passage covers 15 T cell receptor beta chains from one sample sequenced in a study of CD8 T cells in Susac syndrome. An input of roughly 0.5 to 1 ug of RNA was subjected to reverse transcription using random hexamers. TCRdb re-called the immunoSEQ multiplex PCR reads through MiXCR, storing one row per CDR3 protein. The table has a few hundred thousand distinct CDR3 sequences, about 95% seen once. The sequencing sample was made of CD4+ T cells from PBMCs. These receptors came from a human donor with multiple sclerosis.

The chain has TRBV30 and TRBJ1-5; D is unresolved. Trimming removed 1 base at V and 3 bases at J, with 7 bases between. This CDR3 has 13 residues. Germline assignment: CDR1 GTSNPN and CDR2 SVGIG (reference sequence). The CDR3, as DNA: TGTGCCTGGAGTGACGGTAACAATCAGCCCCAGCATTTT. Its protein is CAWSDGNNQPQHF.

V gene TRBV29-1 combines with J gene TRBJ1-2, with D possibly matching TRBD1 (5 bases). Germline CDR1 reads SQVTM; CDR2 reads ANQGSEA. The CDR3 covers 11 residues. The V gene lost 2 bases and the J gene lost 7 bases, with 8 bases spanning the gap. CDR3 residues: CSVEQGIGYTF. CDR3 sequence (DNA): TGCAGCGTTGAACAGGGCATTGGCTACACCTTC.

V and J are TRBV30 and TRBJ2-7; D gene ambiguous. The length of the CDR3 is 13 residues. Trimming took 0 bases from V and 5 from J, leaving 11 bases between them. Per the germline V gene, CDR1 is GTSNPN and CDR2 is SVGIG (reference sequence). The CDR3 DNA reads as TGTGCCTGGAGTGTAACGGACGGCGACGAGCAGTACTTC. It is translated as CAWSVTDGDEQYF.

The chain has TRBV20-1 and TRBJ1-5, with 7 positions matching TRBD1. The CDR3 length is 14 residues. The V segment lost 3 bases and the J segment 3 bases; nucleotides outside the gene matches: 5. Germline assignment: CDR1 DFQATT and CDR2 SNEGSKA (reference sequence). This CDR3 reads CSASRDRANQPQHF. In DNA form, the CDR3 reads TGCAGTGCTAGCCGCGACAGGGCCAATCAGCCCCAGCATTTT.

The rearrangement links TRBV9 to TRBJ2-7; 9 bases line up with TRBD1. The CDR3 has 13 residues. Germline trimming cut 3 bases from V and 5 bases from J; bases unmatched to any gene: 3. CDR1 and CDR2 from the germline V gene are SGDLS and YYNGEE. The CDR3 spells CASSARDRDEQYF. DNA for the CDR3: TGTGCCAGCAGCGCCCGGGACAGGGACGAGCAGTACTTC. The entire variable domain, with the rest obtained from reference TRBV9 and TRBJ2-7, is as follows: DSGVTQTPKHLITATGQRVTLRCSPRSGDLSVYWYQQSLDQGLQFLIQYYNGEERAKGNILERFSAQQFPDLHSELNLSSLELGDSALYFCASSARDRDEQYFGPGTRLTVT.

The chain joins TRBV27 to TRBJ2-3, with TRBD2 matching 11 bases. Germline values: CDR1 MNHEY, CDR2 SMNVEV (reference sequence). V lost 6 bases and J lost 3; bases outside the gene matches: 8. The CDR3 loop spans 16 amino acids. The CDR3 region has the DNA TGTGCCAGCAGCCCACTCCGACTAGCGGGAACAGATACGCAGTATTTT. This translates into CASSPLRLAGTDTQYF.

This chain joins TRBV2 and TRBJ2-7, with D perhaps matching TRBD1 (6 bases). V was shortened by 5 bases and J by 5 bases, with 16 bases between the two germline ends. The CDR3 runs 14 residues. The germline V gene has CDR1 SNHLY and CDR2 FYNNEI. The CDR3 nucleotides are TGTGCCAGCAGTTATGGGGGCATGGGCAACGAGCAGTACTTC. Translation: CASSYGGMGNEQYF.

The chain's CDR3 is CASSIGTDSGNTIYF. For the CDR3, the DNA is TGTGCCAGCAGCATAGGGACAGACTCTGGAAACACCATATATTTT. This sequence joins TRBV9 and TRBJ1-3; 7 bases line up with TRBD1. Trimming cost V 4 bases and J 0 bases; bases outside gene matches: 4. The CDR3 extends over 15 amino acids. Per germline, CDR1 SGDLS and CDR2 YYNGEE. The variable domain in full, with the rest retrieved from reference TRBV9 and TRBJ1-3, is DSGVTQTPKHLITATGQRVTLRCSPRSGDLSVYWYQQSLDQGLQFLIQYYNGEERAKGNILERFSAQQFPDLHSELNLSSLELGDSALYFCASSIGTDSGNTIYFGEGSWLTVV.

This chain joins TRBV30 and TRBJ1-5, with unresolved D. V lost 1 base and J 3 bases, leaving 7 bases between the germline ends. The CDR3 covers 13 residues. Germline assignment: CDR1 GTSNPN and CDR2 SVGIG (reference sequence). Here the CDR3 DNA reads TGTGCCTGGAGTGACGGCCACAATCAGCCCCAGCATTTT. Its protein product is CAWSDGHNQPQHF.

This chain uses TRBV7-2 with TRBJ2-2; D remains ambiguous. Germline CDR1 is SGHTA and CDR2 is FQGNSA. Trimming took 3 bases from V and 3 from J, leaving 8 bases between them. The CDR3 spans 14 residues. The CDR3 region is CASSFRSDTGELFF. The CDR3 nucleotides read TGTGCCAGCAGCTTTCGATCCGACACCGGGGAGCTGTTTTTT.

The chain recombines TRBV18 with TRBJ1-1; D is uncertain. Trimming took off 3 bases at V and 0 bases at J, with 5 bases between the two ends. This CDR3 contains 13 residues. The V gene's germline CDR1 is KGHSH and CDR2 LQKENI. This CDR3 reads CASSPGMNTEAFF. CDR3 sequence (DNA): TGTGCCAGCTCACCTGGGATGAACACTGAAGCTTTCTTT.

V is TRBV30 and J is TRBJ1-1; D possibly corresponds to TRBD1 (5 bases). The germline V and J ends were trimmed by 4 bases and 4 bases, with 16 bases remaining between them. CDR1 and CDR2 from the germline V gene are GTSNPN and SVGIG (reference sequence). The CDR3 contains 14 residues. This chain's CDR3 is CAWKGPGRSTEAFF. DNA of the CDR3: TGTGCCTGGAAAGGTCCAGGGAGGTCCACTGAAGCTTTCTTT.

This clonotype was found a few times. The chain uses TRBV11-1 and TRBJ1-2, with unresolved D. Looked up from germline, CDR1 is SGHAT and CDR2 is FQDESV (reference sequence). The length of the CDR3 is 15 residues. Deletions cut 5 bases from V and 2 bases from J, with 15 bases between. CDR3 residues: CASSPTTRHNYGYTF. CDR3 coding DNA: TGTGCCAGCAGCCCGACGACCAGACACAACTATGGCTACACCTTC.

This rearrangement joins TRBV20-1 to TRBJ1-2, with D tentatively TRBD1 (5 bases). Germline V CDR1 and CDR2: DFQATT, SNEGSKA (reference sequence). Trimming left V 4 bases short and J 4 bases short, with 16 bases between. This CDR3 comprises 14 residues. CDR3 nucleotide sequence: TGCAGTGCTATGGGGGGGGAACGCCGCTATGGCTACACCTTC. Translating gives CSAMGGERRYGYTF.

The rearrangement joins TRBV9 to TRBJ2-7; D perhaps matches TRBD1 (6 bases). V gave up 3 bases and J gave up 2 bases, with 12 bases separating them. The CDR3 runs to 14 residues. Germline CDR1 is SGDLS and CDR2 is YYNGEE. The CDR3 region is CASSAGTPPYEQYF. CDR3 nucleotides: TGTGCCAGCAGCGCCGGGACACCCCCCTACGAGCAGTACTTC.